This T cell receptor beta chain was observed in a study of T cell clones after liver transplantation. General study points: These preliminary findings come from unstandardized post-transplant sampling times.

Notes on this clone: Its matching antigen is unknown.

The data were produced by immunoSEQ multiplex PCR, yet TCRdb's version contains in-frame clones alone and is incomplete. The sample has tens of thousands of clones; about two thirds are singletons. The CDR3 extends over 13 amino acids. The germline V and J ends were trimmed by 7 bases and 7 bases, with 19 bases remaining between them. Germline V lookup: CDR1 SQVTM, CDR2 ANQGSEA. CD3+CD4+ and CD3+CD8+ cells were FACS-sorted from thawed unstimulated PBMCs. V and J are TRBV29-1 and TRBJ1-1, with unresolved D. The receptor was derived from a human donor who received a liver transplant. The material sequenced was CD4+ T cells from blood, taken before liver transplant. The CDR3 sequence is CSAQTRGRHEAFF. The CDR3, as DNA: TGCAGCGCGCAAACCCGCGGCCGGCATGAAGCTTTCTTT.